These 30 T cell receptor beta chains came from one sample sequenced in a study of blood T cell repertoires in COVID-19. Clones were sequenced by immunoSEQ multiplex PCR, and TCRdb holds only the in-frame ones, with some missing. The sample contains roughly 150,000 clones, approximately 83% of which appear only once. Sequencing was performed on peripheral blood. The source of these receptors is a man between 65 and 85 years old who had recovered from COVID-19.

J is TRBJ2-1 and V is TRBV5-1, with D maybe TRBD2 (6 bases). Germline V lookup: CDR1 SGHRS, CDR2 YFSETQ. The V and J ends lost 3 bases and 7 bases respectively, with 20 bases between them. CDR3 size: 16 residues. The CDR3 DNA is TGCGCCAGCAGCTCCCTCTCGGGAGTATCTCGTAATGAGCAGTTCTTC. It yields the protein CASSSLSGVSRNEQFF.

The chain recombines TRBV20-1 with TRBJ2-7; a weak D match, TRBD2 (5 bases). Germline CDR1 reads DFQATT; CDR2 reads SNEGSKA (reference sequence). The CDR3 extends over 14 amino acids. V gave up 3 bases and J gave up 2 bases, with 14 bases separating them. The CDR3 sequence is CSASTSLTTYEQYF. As DNA, the CDR3 is TGCAGTGCTAGTACTAGTCTAACAACCTACGAGCAGTACTTC.

This clone occurred a few times. The chain links TRBV4-1 to TRBJ2-5; 8 nucleotides agree with TRBD1. V was pared by 1 base and J by 3 bases, with 7 bases of the junction left unmatched. CDR1 MGHRA and CDR2 YSYEKL come from the germline V gene. The CDR3 consists of 16 residues. For the CDR3, the DNA is TGCGCCAGCAGCCAAGTCCGGGCAGGGGGCGAAGAGACCCAGTACTTC. It yields the protein CASSQVRAGGEETQYF.

A single count supports this clone. This chain uses TRBV10-2 with TRBJ2-6; TRBD1 aligns across 8 bases. V dropped 4 bases and J dropped 4; count of bases not matched to a gene: 3. The CDR3 totals 15 residues. Germline V lookup: CDR1 WSHSY, CDR2 SAAADI. In DNA, the CDR3 is TGCGCCAGCAGTGGACAGGGGTTCGGGGCCAACGTCCTGACTTTC. This encodes CASSGQGFGANVLTF.

This chain links TRBV7-9 with TRBJ1-1; D is ambiguous. CDR1 and CDR2 from the germline V gene are SEHNR and FQNEAQ (reference sequence). Trimming took 7 bases from V and 0 from J, leaving 9 bases between them. The CDR3 spans 13 residues. The CDR3 bases are TGTGCCAGCAATCCACAGATGAACACTGAAGCTTTCTTT. It translates to CASNPQMNTEAFF.

CDR3 DNA: TGTGCCAGCAGCCACGGGACTAGCGGGTACTCCTACAATGAGCAGTTCTTC. It codes for CASSHGTSGYSYNEQFF. This sequence joins TRBV7-8 and TRBJ2-1; 12 nucleotides align to TRBD2. From germline, CDR1 is SGHVS and CDR2 FQNEAQ. This CDR3 spans 17 amino acids. J gave up 0 bases and V 5 bases, and 5 bases lay outside the gene matches.

The chain joins TRBV7-9 to TRBJ2-5; TRBD2 aligns across 14 bases. CDR1 is SEHNR, CDR2 FQNEAQ, per germline (reference sequence). V lost 6 bases to trimming and J lost 2 bases; unmatched junction nucleotides: 11. The CDR3 extends over 18 amino acids. The CDR3 DNA reads as TGTGCCAGCAGTGGAGCGGGACTAGCGGGAGACATACAAGAGACCCAGTACTTC. Translated: CASSGAGLAGDIQETQYF.

This clone was observed a handful of times. This rearrangement joins TRBV11-2 to TRBJ1-6; tentative D call: TRBD1 (5 bases). Germline CDR1 reads SGHAT; CDR2 reads FQNNGV. The CDR3 is 12 amino acids. Between the trimmed V and J ends, which lost 5 bases and 10 bases, there was a span of 9 bases. The CDR3 here is CASSQGESPLHF. The CDR3 DNA is TGTGCCAGCAGCCAAGGGGAATCACCCCTCCACTTT.

V is TRBV5-1 and J is TRBJ2-7; 11 bases agree with TRBD2. V trimming: 4 bases; J trimming: 4 bases; junction bases outside the gene matches: 7. The CDR3 covers 15 residues. Germline CDR1 reads SGHRS; CDR2 reads YFSETQ. The CDR3: CASSDRGTSGYEQYF. CDR3 nucleotides: TGCGCCAGCAGCGATCGCGGGACTAGCGGTTACGAGCAGTACTTC.

The V gene is TRBV15, the J gene TRBJ2-7; 7 bases align to TRBD2. The CDR3 sequence is 16 residues long. Per germline, CDR1 LNHNV and CDR2 YYDKDF (reference sequence). The trim removed 5 bases at V and 3 bases at J, leaving 13 bases unmatched. CDR3 bases: TGTGCCACCAGCGGACTCCCGGGTAGCGGGCTCTACGAGCAGTACTTC. Protein sequence: CATSGLPGSGLYEQYF.

This chain connects TRBV6-6 to TRBJ2-1; 10 bases are shared with TRBD2. The germline CDR1 and CDR2 sequences are MNHNY and SVGAGI (reference sequence). The CDR3 runs 15 residues. The trim removed 6 bases at V and 8 bases at J, leaving 10 bases unmatched. The CDR3 loop is CASSSGAGGLHEQFF. The CDR3 bases are TGTGCCAGCAGCTCAGGAGCGGGAGGGTTACATGAGCAGTTCTTC.

The chain links TRBV6-6 to TRBJ1-1; TRBD1 aligns across 9 bases. Trimming at V came to 5 bases and at J to 8 bases, leaving 6 bases not matched to a gene. From germline, CDR1 is MNHNY and CDR2 SVGAGI (reference sequence). The CDR3 is 13 amino acids. Here the CDR3 reads CASSIGTGPEAFF. The CDR3 DNA sequence: TGTGCCAGCAGTATTGGGACAGGGCCCGAAGCTTTCTTT.

The chain links TRBV6-5 to TRBJ2-2; 10 nucleotides align to TRBD1. Germline CDR1 reads MNHEY; CDR2 reads SVGAGI. The CDR3 covers 15 residues. Losses at the gene ends were 6 bases for V and 6 bases for J; bases not matched to a gene: 7. As DNA, the CDR3 is TGTGCCAGCAGCGCTCCGGGACAGGGGCCCGGGGAGCTGTTTTTT. Its protein is CASSAPGQGPGELFF.

V usage is TRBV13 and J usage is TRBJ2-3, with 7 nucleotides matching TRBD2. Looked up from germline, CDR1 is PRHDT and CDR2 is FYEKMQ (reference sequence). There are 14 residues in the CDR3. V gave up 3 bases and J gave up 4 bases; unmatched junction bases: 4. The DNA of the CDR3 is TGTGCCAGCAGCTTGACGCGGGAGTCAGATACGCAGTATTTT. As protein: CASSLTRESDTQYF.

There are a few counts of this clone. V gene TRBV7-2 combines with J gene TRBJ1-4; D is ambiguous. CDR3 length: 14 amino acids. V was clipped by 5 bases and J by 3 bases, with 10 bases between them. The V gene's germline CDR1 is SGHTA and CDR2 FQGNSA. Here the CDR3 DNA reads TGTGCCAGCAGCCACGGCGGGTCTAATGAAAAACTGTTTTTT. Translation: CASSHGGSNEKLFF.

The chain has TRBV10-3 and TRBJ1-2, with a weak D call TRBD1 (5 bases). The germline CDR1 and CDR2 sequences are ENHRY and SYGVKD. The V end was cut by 2 bases, the J end by 8 bases, with 18 bases between. The CDR3 length is 15 residues. CDR3 sequence reads: CAISERIGQPRGYTF. The CDR3 DNA sequence: TGTGCCATCAGTGAGAGAATCGGACAACCGAGGGGCTACACCTTC.

The chain has TRBV29-1 and TRBJ2-2, with no clear D. From germline, CDR1 is SQVTM and CDR2 ANQGSEA. Deletions cut 4 bases from V and 4 bases from J, with 10 bases between. The CDR3 has 13 residues. The CDR3 DNA is TGCAGCGTTGTCCAGGCTACCACCGGGGAGCTGTTTTTT. Translating gives CSVVQATTGELFF.

The sample holds a few counts of this clone. Within the sample, other DNA sequences also encode this same CDR3. The V call is TRBV9, the J call TRBJ2-3, with 12 bases aligning to TRBD2. This CDR3 is built from 16 residues. V lost 3 bases, J lost 0 bases, and 2 bases stayed unmatched. Per the germline V gene, CDR1 is SGDLS and CDR2 is YYNGEE. CDR3 loop: CASSAGTSGSTDTQYF. Here the CDR3 DNA reads TGTGCCAGCAGCGCCGGGACTAGCGGGAGCACAGATACGCAGTATTTT.

This clone was seen more than once but under ten times. The chain links TRBV5-1 to TRBJ2-1; 10 bases line up with TRBD2. This CDR3 is 17 amino acids long. Trimming removed 4 bases from V and 8 bases from J; junction bases left unmatched: 15. In germline, CDR1 is SGHRS, CDR2 YFSETQ. The CDR3 region is CASSRRHTSGKNHEQFF. The CDR3 region has the DNA TGCGCCAGCAGCCGCCGCCATACTAGCGGGAAGAATCATGAGCAGTTCTTC.

The sample holds one count of this clone. In nucleotides, the CDR3 is TGTGCCAGCAGCTTGGAAACGGGAGGGCCGTATGAGCAGTTCTTC. Protein: CASSLETGGPYEQFF. The rearrangement links TRBV5-5 to TRBJ2-1; TRBD2 agrees at 8 bases. The CDR3 is 15 residues long. CDR1 and CDR2 (germline): SGHKS, YYEKEE (reference sequence). The ends lost 0 bases at V and 8 bases at J; junction bases unmatched: 7.

The J gene is TRBJ1-5, the V gene TRBV5-1, with D unresolved. V lost 2 bases and J 0 bases, leaving 15 bases between the germline ends. Germline V CDR1 and CDR2: SGHRS, YFSETQ. The CDR3 is made up of 17 amino acids. CDR3 sequence reads: CASSLPQAIHSNQPQHF. The CDR3 coding sequence is TGCGCCAGCAGCTTACCCCAGGCAATCCATAGCAATCAGCCCCAGCATTTT.

The chain uses TRBV4-1 and TRBJ2-1, with 11 bases matching TRBD2. The V gene's germline CDR1 is MGHRA and CDR2 YSYEKL. The J segment lost 8 bases and the V segment lost 3 bases, leaving 6 bases of the junction unmatched. The CDR3 loop spans 15 amino acids. CDR3 sequence reads: CASSHPGLAADEQFF. The CDR3 region has the DNA TGCGCCAGCAGCCATCCGGGACTAGCGGCCGATGAGCAGTTCTTC.

CDR3 protein: CSVRTGQGSNQPQHF. Here the CDR3 DNA reads TGCAGCGTTAGAACGGGACAGGGAAGCAATCAGCCCCAGCATTTT. V usage is TRBV29-1 and J usage is TRBJ1-5; 9 nucleotides agree with TRBD1. The ends lost 5 bases at V and 1 base at J; junction bases unmatched: 6. CDR3 length equals 15 residues. Germline lookup yields CDR1 SQVTM and CDR2 ANQGSEA.

The rearrangement links TRBV11-2 to TRBJ1-4; unclear D gene. The CDR3 is 14 residues long. The germline V gene encodes CDR1 SGHAT and CDR2 FQNNGV. V lost 1 base and J 5 bases, leaving 8 bases between the germline ends. CDR3 nucleotides: TGTGCCAGCAGCTTAGTGTCAGCGAATGAAAAACTGTTTTTT. Protein sequence: CASSLVSANEKLFF.

The chain couples TRBV23-1 to TRBJ2-5; D gene uncertain. TRBV23-1 is assigned to the ORF class and has an uncertain function. The CDR3 is 13 residues long. Trimming took off 4 bases at V and 5 bases at J, with 11 bases between the two ends. The DNA of the CDR3 is TGCGCCAGCAGTCCCTCTCCGAGGGAGACCCAGTACTTC. It encodes CASSPSPRETQYF.

The V call is TRBV5-1, the J call TRBJ2-7; 8 bases are a match to TRBD1. V gave up 0 bases and J gave up 5 bases; unmatched junction bases: 7. Germline V gene data show CDR1 as SGHRS and CDR2 as YFSETQ. This CDR3 is 15 amino acids long. CDR3 DNA: TGCGCCAGCAGCTTGGGTAGGACAGGGACCCACGAGCAGTACTTC. Its translation is CASSLGRTGTHEQYF.

There are a few counts of this clone. The genes are TRBV27 and TRBJ2-3, with 10 bases fitting TRBD1. This CDR3 contains 19 residues. CDR1 is MNHEY, CDR2 SMNVEV, per germline (reference sequence). The J segment lost 2 bases and the V segment lost 5 bases, leaving 16 bases of the junction unmatched. DNA for the CDR3: TGTGCCAGCAGTCCCGGGACAGGGGTAACGGGAGGGTTCACAGATACGCAGTATTTT. Amino acids: CASSPGTGVTGGFTDTQYF.

J is TRBJ2-7 and V is TRBV6-5, with 13 bases matching TRBD2. Germline V CDR1 and CDR2: MNHEY, SVGAGI. The V segment lost 8 bases and the J segment 3 bases; nucleotides outside the gene matches: 7. The CDR3 is 15 residues long. CDR3 sequence: CASFTGLAGLYEQYF. The CDR3, as DNA: TGTGCCAGCTTTACGGGACTAGCGGGACTCTACGAGCAGTACTTC.

The table lists this clone with a count of one. The chain has TRBV11-2 and TRBJ2-7, with D perhaps matching TRBD2 (6 bases). V lost 2 bases to trimming and J lost 0 bases, with 11 bases between them. Germline values: CDR1 SGHAT, CDR2 FQNNGV. The CDR3 extends over 15 amino acids. CDR3 region: CASSLTGTYSYEQYF. CDR3 DNA sequence: TGTGCCAGCAGCTTAACCGGGACTTACTCCTACGAGCAGTACTTC. Supplemented by reference TRBV11-2 and TRBJ2-7, the full variable domain reads EAGVAQSPRYKIIEKRQSVAFWCNPISGHATLYWYQQILGQGPKLLIQFQNNGVVDDSQLPKDRFSAERLKGVDSTLKIQPAKLEDSAVYLCASSLTGTYSYEQYFGPGTRLTVT.

J is TRBJ2-1 and V is TRBV9; 8 nucleotides align to TRBD2. Germline V gene lookup returns CDR1 SGDLS and CDR2 YYNGEE. Trimming removed 4 bases from V and 7 bases from J; junction bases left unmatched: 10. This CDR3 comprises 15 residues. CDR3 bases: TGTGCCAGCAGCCCTGACTCTGCGGGAGGTAATGAGCAGTTCTTC. It yields the protein CASSPDSAGGNEQFF.